This T cell receptor (beta chain) was recovered during a study of neurological immune-mediated disorders (dated by TCRdb to 2018 to 2020). For the wider study: Peripheral blood TCR-beta repertoires from patients with HTLV-I-associated myelopathy (HAM/TSP), patients with multiple sclerosis, and healthy controls were compared in the study using UMI-based sequencing. Longitudinal samples, technical triplicates and paired sorted CD4+ and CD8+ T-cell subsets, alongside PBMC samples, were included among the roughly 110 TCR-beta libraries. The cohort included about 66 subjects: approximately 15 with HAM/TSP, some 34 with multiple sclerosis, and around 20 healthy controls. What the study reported, not specific to this receptor: No identical CDR3 amino acid sequences were shared among expanded clones across subjects, suggesting private TCR-beta repertoires in all groups. TCR clonal expansion was highest in HAM/TSP patients and lowest in MS patients, with MS patients falling below even healthy controls.

This clonotype has a count of ten or more. Its antigen is currently not known. Base qualities are not recorded, but no much larger clone differs from it by a single base. Germline trimming: 5 bases from V, 4 bases from J; junction bases outside gene matches: 11. Spanning cysteine to phenylalanine, the CDR3 consists of 17 amino acids. Only the CDR3 DNA is retained, 51 bases long and in frame from the first base. cDNA was synthesized by template-switch 5'RACE using a primer carrying a 10-nucleotide random unique molecular identifier by which each TCR transcript was tagged. Over 180 million TCR-beta sequences, covering 15-18 subjects, were produced in each sequencing run. Total RNA was extracted with the RNeasy kit. Using the KAPA Real-time Library Amplification kit, TCR-beta VDJ regions were amplified with primers for the TCR constant region and the 5'RACE anchor. A first PCR added sample indexes and Illumina adaptors, after which a second PCR increased the library yield. The roughly 650 bp TCR product was size-selected on a 2% E-gel SizeSelection system after Ampure bead purification. Library quality was checked on a Bioanalyzer, concentration was measured with Qubit, and libraries were quantified with the Kapa Library Quantification kit before pooling. Libraries were sequenced paired-end 2 x 150 bp on an Illumina HiSeq 2500. To increase sequence diversity, about 23-32% phiX was spiked into each library pool. Per the original workflow: The UMI-based MiGEC pipeline processed quality-filtered reads and removed over 80% of raw TCR sequences during error correction. IMGT germline references were used for alignment of VDJ genes, and clonotypes were defined by a unique CDR3 amino acid sequence together with V-J genes. Clonal expansion, Shannon diversity and CDR3 relatedness (CalcPairwiseDistances, ClusterSamples) were evaluated with VDJtools, and phylogenetic trees were built with CLCbio workbench. Clones with at least 8 unique UMIs were defined as expanded, with this threshold being based on coefficient-of-variation modelling across technical triplicates. Using fastp at Q25 and MiXCR, TCRdb reprocessed the public reads and kept productive beta chains. A single entry per CDR3 protein holds the most common genes and DNA from its merged rows. The V and J calls and clone size are TCRdb's, not the authors'. Across this sample there are 25,000 to 35,000 distinct CDR3 sequences, with about 3.8% seen only once. Around a quarter of the sample is in the top ten clones.

The healthy controls were volunteers from blood banks in Maryland, USA. Sorted-subset TCR libraries were prepared from around 1 million sorted CD4+ or CD8+ T cells. PBMCs were separated from peripheral blood using Ficoll-Hypaque density gradient centrifugation and then cryopreserved in liquid nitrogen. The study also sequenced paired sorted CD4+ and CD8+ subsets from healthy controls, HAM/TSP patients and MS patients. The sequence joins TRBV12-3 or TRBV12-4 to TRBJ2-2; 9 middle bases align to TRBD2. The sample was CD4+ T cells from blood. This TCR derives from a woman aged 40 to 55 in good health. The CDR3 protein is CASSPRGGSGGTGELFF. The DNA reads as follows: TGTGCCAGCAGTCCGAGGGGGGGTAGCGGGGGCACCGGGGAGCTGTTTTTT.